Listed below are T cell receptor beta chains from one sample, sequenced in a study of blood T cell repertoires in COVID-19. Measured with immunoSEQ multiplex PCR; TCRdb has only the in-frame clones, and not every one. The sample shows around 300,000 clones, 70% to 90% of them seen only once. Material: PBMCs or T cells enriched from blood (not recorded which). All receptors come from a woman aged 55-75 years in a cohort exposed to, infected with or recovered from COVID-19 (not recorded which). The conserved cysteine and the conserved F or W are not part of the CDR3 here.

J,V,CDR3
TRBJ2-3,TRBV4-1,ASSQVTSAWGTDTQY
TRBJ2-7,TRBV28,ASRDAGGSYEQY
TRBJ2-2,TRBV5-1,ASSLQGTTGELF
TRBJ1-6,TRBV28,ASSLWGGGNSPLH
TRBJ1-5,TRBV18,ASSPGTGGDQPQH
TRBJ1-1,TRBV5-5,ASSLVTGNTEAF
TRBJ2-7,TRBV12-2,ASRYVSENYYEQY
TRBJ2-5,TRBV6-5,ASSEQGETQY
TRBJ1-4,TRBV28,ASSPLDRAVGEKLF
TRBJ2-7,TRBV7-2,ASSRTSGSFYEQY
TRBJ2-1,TRBV3-1/TRBV3-2,ASSRGLASYNEQF
TRBJ2-7,TRBV2,ASKTGTSSYEQY
TRBJ2-3,TRBV25-1,ASSVYRDPWADTQY
TRBJ2-3,TRBV28,ASSASGRAEDTQY
TRBJ2-1,TRBV6-4,ASSTGTSNLEQF
TRBJ1-1,TRBV2,ASTPSGVLNTEAF
TRBJ2-2,TRBV27,ASSLDRRNTGELF
TRBJ1-2,TRBV12-3/TRBV12-4,ASIRGYGYT
TRBJ2-6,TRBV5-4,ASSLDRGLGANVLT
TRBJ2-5,TRBV2,ASSVSREVIKTQY
TRBJ2-7,TRBV30,AWSDRGTEQY
TRBJ2-7,TRBV9,ASSVGQQAFYEQY
TRBJ2-1,TRBV7-2,ASSSLRLAGLYNEQF
TRBJ1-2,TRBV2,ASSTLGQTNYGYT
TRBJ1-4,TRBV28,ASGRGNEKLF
TRBJ2-7,TRBV18,ASSPVAGTSEQY
TRBJ2-2,TRBV7-9,ASSLAAVNTGELF
TRBJ2-1,TRBV7-2,ASSAPPGLAGGNEQF
TRBJ2-3,TRBV5-1,ASSLAGGGLDTQY
TRBJ2-2,TRBV4-2,ASSQDVGRTGELF
TRBJ1-1,TRBV6-5,ASTTGHWNTEAF
TRBJ1-5,TRBV5-6,ASSAWGGQPQH
TRBJ2-2,TRBV24-1,ATSDPGQGETGELF
TRBJ1-1,TRBV20-1,SASRGMNTEAF
TRBJ2-3,TRBV28,ASSSLAGGPSGTDTQY
TRBJ1-4,TRBV28,ASSLWETGGDGMLF
TRBJ2-1,TRBV4-2,ASSQEWANEQF
TRBJ2-7,TRBV4-2,ASSRRGGESSYEQY
TRBJ2-7,TRBV6-5,ASRSNRGKEQY
TRBJ1-1,TRBV28,ASSLEVRPEAF
TRBJ2-3,TRBV7-2,ASSLGGSLDTQY
TRBJ1-1,TRBV18,ASSPQGNTEAF
TRBJ1-5,TRBV3-1/TRBV3-2,ASTDGQYNQPQH
TRBJ2-1,TRBV5-8,ASSSDRGGYNEQF
TRBJ1-2,TRBV5-1,ASSPDRANYGYT
TRBJ2-1,TRBV4-3,ASSQDGRSGMYNEQF
TRBJ2-7,TRBV21-1,ASSNGGTSGMD
TRBJ2-1,TRBV7-8,ASSSPLSGREQF